This T cell receptor beta chain originates from a study of T cell changes during pregnancy in multiple sclerosis. There are 14 residues in the CDR3. Germline CDR1 SNHLY, CDR2 FYNNEI. J lost 6 bases, V lost 2 bases, and 6 bases had no gene match. Sequenced by immunoSEQ multiplex PCR; TCRdb stores in-frame clones only, minus some. Of approximately 52,000 clones listed, roughly 90% are singletons. The sample in question was CD4+ T cells from peripheral blood mononuclear cells, obtained after pregnancy. The TCR was taken from a female donor with multiple sclerosis, enrolled in a pregnancy study. The rearrangement uses TRBV2 and TRBJ2-7, with TRBD2 identical over 8 bases. CDR3 region: CASSEMSGSIEQYF. The CDR3, as DNA: TGTGCCAGCAGTGAAATGAGCGGGAGTATCGAGCAGTACTTC.